This TCR beta chain was obtained from a study of persistence of HIV-infected CD4 T cells. General study points: Degenerate expanded CDR3beta sequences were enriched among CMV- and Gag-responding cells.

Germline V gene sequence: CDR1 SGHRS, CDR2 YFSETQ. Trimming left V 0 bases short and J 7 bases short, with 8 bases between. The CDR3 covers 14 residues. The libraries were made with immunoSEQ version 4 in survey mode. Sequencing used immunoSEQ multiplex PCR; TCRdb keeps in-frame clones, though not all of them. The sample includes approximately 19,000 clones, approximately 65% of them seen just once. The stimulus was lysate of CMV-infected fibroblasts, about 10 ug/mL. Responding CD4+ T cells were sorted by upregulation of both CD40 ligand and CD69. Regarding this clone: What it binds is unknown.

This TCR was recovered from an adult woman with HIV who was CMV-seropositive. V is TRBV5-1 and J is TRBJ1-6; unclear D gene. Sequencing used CD4+ T cells sorted from PBMCs after roughly 18-hour stimulation, obtained from a patient who received antiretroviral therapy. The CDR3 reads CASSLGQKNSPLHF. CDR3 coding DNA: TGCGCCAGCAGCTTGGGTCAGAAGAATTCACCCCTCCACTTT.